This T cell receptor (beta chain) was recovered during a study of shared clonotypes between healthy human individuals. For the study at large: Serving as donors were two women and a few men, whose ages spanned 18 to 49.

Notes on the study in general: Blood was the only sampled material, and tissue repertoires likely differ.

In germline, CDR1 is GTSNPN, CDR2 SVGIG (reference sequence). This CDR3 is built from 17 residues. The V gene lost 4 bases and the J gene lost 1 base, with 19 bases spanning the gap. Under the authors' procedure: Owing to the provision of junction-only sequences devoid of quality scores by immunoSEQ, filtering differed. The data were produced by immunoSEQ multiplex PCR, yet TCRdb's version contains in-frame clones alone and is incomplete. The D gene and trimming were derived from the DNA, and the V and J assignments and clone size from that table. The sample has 1.6 million or so clones, about 98.5% seen once. Comment on this clone: What it recognizes is unknown.

This TCR was sampled from a man aged 25-45 years in good health. Sequencing input: naive CD4+ T cells sorted from blood. The subset here: CD45RA+ positively selected. V and J are TRBV30 and TRBJ2-2; D gene unclear. The CDR3 sequence is CAWKRVPAPLNTGELFF. In nucleotides, the CDR3 is TGTGCCTGGAAACGAGTCCCGGCCCCCTTGAACACCGGGGAGCTGTTTTTT.